This note documents a single TCR beta chain sequence. This record comes from a study of long-term antiretroviral therapy in people with HIV. It was version v3.0 of the immunoSEQ assay that was run at survey level. Clones were read by immunoSEQ multiplex PCR, and TCRdb kept only the in-frame ones, dropping some. Here the sample spans tens of thousands of clones, 80% being singletons. The sample consisted of unsorted PBMCs, taken 0.3 years after starting antiretroviral therapy. The origin of this receptor is a man aged 40-50 years with HIV.

The CDR3 reads CAISESPWTTYFDTEAFF. The DNA for the CDR3 is TGTGCCATCAGTGAGTCTCCATGGACAACTTACTTTGACACTGAAGCTTTCTTT. The chain combines TRBV10-3 with TRBJ1-1; tentatively, D is TRBD1 (5 bases). V lost 0 bases and J lost 3, with 20 bases in between. Germline CDR1 ENHRY, CDR2 SYGVKD. The CDR3 is 18 amino acids.